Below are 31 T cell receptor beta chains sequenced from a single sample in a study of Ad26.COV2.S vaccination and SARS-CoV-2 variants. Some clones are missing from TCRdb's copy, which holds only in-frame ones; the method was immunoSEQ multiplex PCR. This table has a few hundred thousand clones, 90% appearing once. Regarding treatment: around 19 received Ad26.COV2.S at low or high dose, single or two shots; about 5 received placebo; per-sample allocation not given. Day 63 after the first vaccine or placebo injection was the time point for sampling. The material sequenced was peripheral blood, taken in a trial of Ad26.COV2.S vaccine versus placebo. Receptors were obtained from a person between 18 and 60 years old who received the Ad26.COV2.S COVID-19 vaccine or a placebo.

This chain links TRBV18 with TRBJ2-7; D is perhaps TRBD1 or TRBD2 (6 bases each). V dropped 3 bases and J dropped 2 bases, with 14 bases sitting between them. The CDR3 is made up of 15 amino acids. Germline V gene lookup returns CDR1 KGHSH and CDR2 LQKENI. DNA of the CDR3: TGTGCCAGCTCACCTGGTGTGGGGGGCACCTACGAGCAGTACTTC. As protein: CASSPGVGGTYEQYF.

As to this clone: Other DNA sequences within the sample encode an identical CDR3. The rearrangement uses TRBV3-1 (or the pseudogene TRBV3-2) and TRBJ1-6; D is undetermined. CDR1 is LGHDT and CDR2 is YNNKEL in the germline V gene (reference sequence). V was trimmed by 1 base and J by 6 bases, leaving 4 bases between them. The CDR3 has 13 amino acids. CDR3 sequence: CASSQALNSPLHF. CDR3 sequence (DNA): TGTGCCAGCAGCCAAGCTCTTAATTCACCCCTCCACTTT.

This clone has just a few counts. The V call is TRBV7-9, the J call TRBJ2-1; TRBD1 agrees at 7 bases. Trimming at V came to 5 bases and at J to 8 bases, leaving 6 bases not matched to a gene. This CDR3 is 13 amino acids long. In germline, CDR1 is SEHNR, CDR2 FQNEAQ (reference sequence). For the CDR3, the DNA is TGTGCCAGCAGCCTACTAGACAGGGATGAGCAGTTCTTC. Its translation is CASSLLDRDEQFF. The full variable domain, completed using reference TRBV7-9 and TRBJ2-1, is DTGVSQNPRHKITKRGQNVTFRCDPISEHNRLYWYRQTLGQGPEFLTYFQNEAQLEKSRLLSDRFSAERPKGSFSTLEIQRTEQGDSAMYLCASSLLDRDEQFFGPGTRLTVL.

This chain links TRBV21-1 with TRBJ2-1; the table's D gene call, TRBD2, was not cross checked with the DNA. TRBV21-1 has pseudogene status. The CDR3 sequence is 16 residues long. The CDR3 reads CAPKRAAGPGFDEQFF. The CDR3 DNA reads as TGTGCCCCCAAGAGGGCGGCCGGACCTGGATTCGATGAGCAGTTCTTC.

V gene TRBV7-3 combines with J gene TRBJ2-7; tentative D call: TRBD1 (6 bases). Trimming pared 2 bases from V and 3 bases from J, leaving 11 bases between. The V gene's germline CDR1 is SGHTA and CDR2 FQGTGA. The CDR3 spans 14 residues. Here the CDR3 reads CASSLGGSGYEQYF. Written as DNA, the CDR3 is TGTGCCAGCAGCTTAGGGGGCAGCGGCTACGAGCAGTACTTC.

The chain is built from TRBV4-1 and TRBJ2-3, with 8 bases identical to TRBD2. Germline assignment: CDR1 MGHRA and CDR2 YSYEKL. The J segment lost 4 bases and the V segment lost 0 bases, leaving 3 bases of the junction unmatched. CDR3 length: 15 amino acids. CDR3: CASSQDPGGADTQYF. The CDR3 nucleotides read TGCGCCAGCAGCCAAGATCCCGGGGGGGCAGATACGCAGTATTTT.

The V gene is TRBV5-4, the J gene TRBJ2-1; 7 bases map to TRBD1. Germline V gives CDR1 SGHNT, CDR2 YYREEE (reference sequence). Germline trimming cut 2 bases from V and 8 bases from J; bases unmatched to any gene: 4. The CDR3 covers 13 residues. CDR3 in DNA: TGTGCCAGCAGCTTAAGGGGGCGGGATGAGCAGTTCTTC. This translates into CASSLRGRDEQFF.

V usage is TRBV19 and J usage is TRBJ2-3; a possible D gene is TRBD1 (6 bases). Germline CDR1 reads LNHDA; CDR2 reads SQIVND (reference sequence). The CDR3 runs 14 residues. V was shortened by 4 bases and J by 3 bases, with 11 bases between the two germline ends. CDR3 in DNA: TGTGCCAGTAGTACCGTACAGGGAACAGATACGCAGTATTTT. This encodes CASSTVQGTDTQYF.

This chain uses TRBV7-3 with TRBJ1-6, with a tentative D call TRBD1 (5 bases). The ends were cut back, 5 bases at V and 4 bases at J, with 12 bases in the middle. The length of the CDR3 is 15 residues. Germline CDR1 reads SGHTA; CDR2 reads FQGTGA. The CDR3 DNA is TGTGCCAGCAGCACGGGACGGAATTATAATTCACCCCTCCACTTT. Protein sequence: CASSTGRNYNSPLHF.

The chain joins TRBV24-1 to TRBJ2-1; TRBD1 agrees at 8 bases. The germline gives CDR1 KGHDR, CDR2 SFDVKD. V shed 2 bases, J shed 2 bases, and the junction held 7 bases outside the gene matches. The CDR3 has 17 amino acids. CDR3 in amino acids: CATSDSNTGGPYNEQFF. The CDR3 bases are TGTGCCACCAGTGATTCAAATACAGGGGGACCCTACAATGAGCAGTTCTTC.

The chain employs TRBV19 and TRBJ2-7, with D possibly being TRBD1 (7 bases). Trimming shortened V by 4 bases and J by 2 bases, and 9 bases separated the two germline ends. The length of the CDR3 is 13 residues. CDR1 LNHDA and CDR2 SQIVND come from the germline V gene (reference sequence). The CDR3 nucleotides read TGTGCCAGTAGTACAGGGGGGACCTACGAGCAGTACTTC. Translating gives CASSTGGTYEQYF.

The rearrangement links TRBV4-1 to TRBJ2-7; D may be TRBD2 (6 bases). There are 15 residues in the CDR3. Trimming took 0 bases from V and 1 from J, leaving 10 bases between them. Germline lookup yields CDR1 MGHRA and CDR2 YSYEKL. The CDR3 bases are TGCGCCAGCAGCCAAGAATGGGGGGTATCCTACGAGCAGTACTTC. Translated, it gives CASSQEWGVSYEQYF.

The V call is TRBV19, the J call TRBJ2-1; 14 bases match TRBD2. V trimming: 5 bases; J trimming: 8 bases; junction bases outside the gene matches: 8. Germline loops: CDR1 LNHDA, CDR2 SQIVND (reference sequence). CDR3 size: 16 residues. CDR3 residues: CASSPRLAGGPDEQFF. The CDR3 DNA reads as TGTGCCAGTAGTCCCCGACTAGCGGGAGGGCCCGATGAGCAGTTCTTC.

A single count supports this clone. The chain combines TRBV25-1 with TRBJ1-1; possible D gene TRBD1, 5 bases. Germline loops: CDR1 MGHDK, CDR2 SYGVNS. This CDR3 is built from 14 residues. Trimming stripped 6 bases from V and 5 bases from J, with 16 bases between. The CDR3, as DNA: TGTGCCAGCAGCCTAGCGGGGGGGAGGACTGAAGCTTTCTTT. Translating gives CASSLAGGRTEAFF. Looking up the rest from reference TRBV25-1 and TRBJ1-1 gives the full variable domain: EADIYQTPRYLVIGTGKKITLECSQTMGHDKMYWYQQDPGMELHLIHYSYGVNSTEKGDLSSESTVSRIRTEHFPLTLESARPSHTSQYLCASSLAGGRTEAFFGQGTRLTVV.

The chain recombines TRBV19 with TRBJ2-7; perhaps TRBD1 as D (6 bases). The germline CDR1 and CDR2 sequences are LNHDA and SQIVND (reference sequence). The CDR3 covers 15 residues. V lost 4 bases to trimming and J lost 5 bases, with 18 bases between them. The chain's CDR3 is CASSKLGQGFHEQYF. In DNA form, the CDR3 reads TGTGCCAGTAGTAAGCTTGGGCAGGGGTTCCACGAGCAGTACTTC. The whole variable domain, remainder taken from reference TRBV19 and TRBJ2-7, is DGGITQSPKYLFRKEGQNVTLSCEQNLNHDAMYWYRQDPGQGLRLIYYSQIVNDFQKGDIAEGYSVSREKKESFPLTVTSAQKNPTAFYLCASSKLGQGFHEQYFGPGTRLTVT.

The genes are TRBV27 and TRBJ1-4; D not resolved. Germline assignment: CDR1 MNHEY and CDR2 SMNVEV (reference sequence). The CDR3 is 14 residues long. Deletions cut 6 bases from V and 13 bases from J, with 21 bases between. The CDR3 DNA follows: TGTGCCAGCAGCCCCCCAGGCAGCCCTAAACTACTGTTTTTT. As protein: CASSPPGSPKLLFF.

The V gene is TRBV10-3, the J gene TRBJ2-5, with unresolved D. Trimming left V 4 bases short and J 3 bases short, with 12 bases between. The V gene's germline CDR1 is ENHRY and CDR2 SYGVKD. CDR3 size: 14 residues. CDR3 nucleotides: TGTGCCATCAGTGTCCTTCCTTCCAAAGAGACCCAGTACTTC. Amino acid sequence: CAISVLPSKETQYF.

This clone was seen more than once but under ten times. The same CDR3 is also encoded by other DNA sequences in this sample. The CDR3 protein is CASSQAYEQYF. The DNA of the CDR3 is TGTGCCAGCAGCCAAGCCTACGAGCAGTACTTC. The chain uses TRBV3-1 (or the pseudogene TRBV3-2) and TRBJ2-7; no reliable D call. Germline lookup yields CDR1 LGHDT and CDR2 YNNKEL (reference sequence). V gave up 1 base and J gave up 2 bases, with 0 bases separating them. This CDR3 is built from 11 residues.

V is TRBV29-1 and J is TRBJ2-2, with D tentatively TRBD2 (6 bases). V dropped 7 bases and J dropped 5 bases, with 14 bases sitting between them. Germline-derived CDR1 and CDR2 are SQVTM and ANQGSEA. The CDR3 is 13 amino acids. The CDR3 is CSGAEGTTGELFF. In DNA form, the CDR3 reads TGCAGCGGGGCGGAGGGAACGACCGGGGAGCTGTTTTTT.

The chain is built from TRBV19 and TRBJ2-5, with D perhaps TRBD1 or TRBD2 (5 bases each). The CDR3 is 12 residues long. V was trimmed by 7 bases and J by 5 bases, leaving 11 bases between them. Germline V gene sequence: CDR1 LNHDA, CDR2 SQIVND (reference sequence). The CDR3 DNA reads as TGTGCCAGTACCCCCGAGGGGGAGACCCAGTACTTC. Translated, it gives CASTPEGETQYF.

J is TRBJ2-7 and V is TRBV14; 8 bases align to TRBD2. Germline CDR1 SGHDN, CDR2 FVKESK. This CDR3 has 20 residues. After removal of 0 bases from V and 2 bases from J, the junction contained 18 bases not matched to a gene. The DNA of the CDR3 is TGTGCCAGCAGCCAAGAAGGGGGGAGTAGCGGGAATAAAATCCCCTACGAGCAGTACTTC. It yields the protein CASSQEGGSSGNKIPYEQYF.

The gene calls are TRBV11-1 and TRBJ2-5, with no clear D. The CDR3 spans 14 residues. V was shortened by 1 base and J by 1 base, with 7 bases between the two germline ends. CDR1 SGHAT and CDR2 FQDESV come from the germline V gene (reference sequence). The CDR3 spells CASSLGSIQETQYF. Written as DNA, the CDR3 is TGTGCCAGCAGCTTAGGAAGCATCCAAGAGACCCAGTACTTC.

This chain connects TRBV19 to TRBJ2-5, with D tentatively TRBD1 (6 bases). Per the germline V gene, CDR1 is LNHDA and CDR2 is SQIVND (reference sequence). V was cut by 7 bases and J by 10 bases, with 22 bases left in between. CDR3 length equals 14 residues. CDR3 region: CASKVGSHQGSQYF. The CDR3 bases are TGTGCCAGTAAGGTGGGATCCCACCAGGGGAGCCAGTACTTC.

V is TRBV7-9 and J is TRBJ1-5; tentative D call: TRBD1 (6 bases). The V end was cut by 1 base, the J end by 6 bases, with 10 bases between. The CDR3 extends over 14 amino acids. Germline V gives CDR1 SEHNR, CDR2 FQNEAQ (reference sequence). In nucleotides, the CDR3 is TGTGCCAGCAGCTTAGGCAGGGGCATTCAGCCCCAGCATTTT. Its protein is CASSLGRGIQPQHF.

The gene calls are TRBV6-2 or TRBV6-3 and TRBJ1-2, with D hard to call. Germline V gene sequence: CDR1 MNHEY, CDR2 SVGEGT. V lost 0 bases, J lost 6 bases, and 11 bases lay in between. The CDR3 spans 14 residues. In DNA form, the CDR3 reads TGTGCCAGCAGTTACTCGGCCGGGTCGAATGGCTACACCTTC. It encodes CASSYSAGSNGYTF.

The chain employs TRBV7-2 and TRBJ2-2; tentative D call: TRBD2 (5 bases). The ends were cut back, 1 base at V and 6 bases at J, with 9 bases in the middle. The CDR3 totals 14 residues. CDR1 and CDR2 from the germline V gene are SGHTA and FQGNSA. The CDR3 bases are TGTGCCAGCAGCTTAGTCCTCGGGGCCGGGGAGCTGTTTTTT. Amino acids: CASSLVLGAGELFF. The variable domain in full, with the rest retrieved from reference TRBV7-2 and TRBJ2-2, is GAGVSQSPSNKVTEKGKDVELRCDPISGHTALYWYRQSLGQGLEFLIYFQGNSAPDKSGLPSDRFSAERTGGSVSTLTIQRTQQEDSAVYLCASSLVLGAGELFFGEGSRLTVL.

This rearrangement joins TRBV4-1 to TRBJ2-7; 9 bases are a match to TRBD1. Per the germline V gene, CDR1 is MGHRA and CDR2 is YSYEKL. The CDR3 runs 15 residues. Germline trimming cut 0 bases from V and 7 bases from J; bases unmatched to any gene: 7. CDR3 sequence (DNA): TGCGCCAGCAGCCAAGAGAGGACAGGGGCGAGGGAGCAGTACTTC. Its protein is CASSQERTGAREQYF.

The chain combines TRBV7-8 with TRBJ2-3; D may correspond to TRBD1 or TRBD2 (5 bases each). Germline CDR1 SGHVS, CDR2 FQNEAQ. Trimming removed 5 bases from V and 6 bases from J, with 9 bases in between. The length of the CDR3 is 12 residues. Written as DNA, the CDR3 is TGTGCCAGCAGCCCGGGACCTGATACGCAGTATTTT. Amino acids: CASSPGPDTQYF.

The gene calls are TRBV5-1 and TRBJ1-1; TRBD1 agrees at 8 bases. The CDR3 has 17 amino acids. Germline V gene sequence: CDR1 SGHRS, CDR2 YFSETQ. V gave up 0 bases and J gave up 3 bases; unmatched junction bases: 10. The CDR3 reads CASSLVGAGGAYTEAFF. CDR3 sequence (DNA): TGCGCCAGCAGCTTGGTAGGGGCAGGGGGCGCTTACACTGAAGCTTTCTTT.

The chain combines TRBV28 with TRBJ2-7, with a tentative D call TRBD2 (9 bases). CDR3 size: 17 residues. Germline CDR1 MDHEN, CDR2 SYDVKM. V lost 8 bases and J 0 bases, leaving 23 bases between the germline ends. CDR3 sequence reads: CASVVDRATSGSYEQYF. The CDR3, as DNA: TGTGCCAGCGTGGTGGACAGGGCGACTAGCGGCTCCTACGAGCAGTACTTC.

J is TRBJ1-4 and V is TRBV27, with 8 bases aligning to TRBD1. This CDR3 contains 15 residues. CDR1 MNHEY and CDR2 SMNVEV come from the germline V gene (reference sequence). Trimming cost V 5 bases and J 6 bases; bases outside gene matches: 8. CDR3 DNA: TGTGCCAGCAGTGCCCGGACAGGGCATGATGAAAAACTGTTTTTT. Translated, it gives CASSARTGHDEKLFF.